The rows below give T cell receptor beta chains drawn from one sample of a study of T cells in Graves' hyperthyroidism and ophthalmopathy. From the multiplex PCR reads, TCRdb called clonotypes with MiXCR, one entry per CDR3 protein. This sample yields fewer than 500,000 distinct CDR3 sequences, of which roughly 14% are seen a single time; 20% belongs to the top ten. Sequencing was done on a sample of blood. The source of these receptors is a man aged 30-40 years with Graves' hyperthyroidism that later progressed to Graves' ophthalmopathy. Each CDR3 is given with its conserved first and last residue. A D gene is named only where the DNA matches it firmly.

v_gene,d_gene,CDR3aa
TRBV12-3/TRBV12-4,TRBD1,CASSRQGNLNSPLHF
TRBV9,-,CASSSWGSSEKLFF
TRBV20-1,-,CSAPHPQGFGYTF
TRBV12-3/TRBV12-4,TRBD1,CASSMGQPNQPQHF
TRBV9,-,CASSVGVVPTDTQYF
TRBV11-1,TRBD1,CASSGYRGSEQFF
TRBV3-1,TRBD1,CASSSGQGRSPLHF
TRBV11-2,-,CASSLTPSGKPQHF
TRBV4-2,-,CASSQEAPGTQYF
TRBV6-4,-,CASTKGNGLSNQPQHF
TRBV9,-,CASSVGGSHNSPLHF
TRBV30,-,CAWSPQDYGYTF
TRBV28,-,CASSIPQGTQYF
TRBV20-1,-,CSARLGGNYGYTF
TRBV24-1,TRBD1,CATSDSGTGLNIQYF
TRBV29-1,TRBD1,CSVVQGDYGYTF
TRBV9,-,CASSGRDNPEAFF
TRBV20-1,-,CSASVQGNTGELFF
TRBV30,-,CAWSVQGYVGYTF
TRBV15,TRBD1,CATSRDAVVRGLANEKLFF
TRBV11-2,-,CASSLFSDNEQFF